The 19 T cell receptor beta chains in this list originate from one sample, sequenced in a study of blood T cell repertoires in COVID-19. The repertoire was sequenced with immunoSEQ multiplex PCR; TCRdb's copy has only in-frame clones and lacks some. The table includes some 500,000 clones, approximately 88% detected once. Sequencing was performed on PBMCs or T cells enriched from blood (not recorded which). Receptors were obtained from a woman in her forties who had recovered from COVID-19.

The CDR3 reads CASSIPGGRYEQYF. As DNA, the CDR3 is TGTGCCAGTAGTATTCCAGGGGGGCGCTACGAGCAGTACTTC. V usage is TRBV19 and J usage is TRBJ2-7; D perhaps matches TRBD1 (7 bases). The CDR3 has 14 amino acids. Germline V CDR1 and CDR2: LNHDA, SQIVND (reference sequence). The V gene lost 3 bases and the J gene lost 3 bases, with 12 bases spanning the gap.

The chain has TRBV27 and TRBJ1-2; D ambiguous. CDR1 and CDR2 from the germline V gene are MNHEY and SMNVEV (reference sequence). The CDR3 totals 13 residues. V was cut by 5 bases and J by 4 bases, with 11 bases left in between. CDR3 in amino acids: CASSPGGLYGYTF. CDR3 nucleotides: TGTGCCAGCAGTCCGGGAGGACTCTATGGCTACACCTTC.

This sequence joins TRBV4-3 and TRBJ2-3; TRBD2 agrees at 12 bases. Looked up from germline, CDR1 is LGHNA and CDR2 is YSLEER. V trimming: 0 bases; J trimming: 6 bases; junction bases outside the gene matches: 10. The CDR3 contains 18 residues. The CDR3 nucleotides read TGCGCCAGCAGCCAAGATATACTAGCGGGAGGTACCAAGGATACGCAGTATTTT. It encodes CASSQDILAGGTKDTQYF.

In this sample, this clone turned up many times. The J gene is TRBJ2-7, the V gene TRBV4-3; the match to TRBD2 covers 9 bases. Looked up from germline, CDR1 is LGHNA and CDR2 is YSLEER. The CDR3 loop spans 16 amino acids. With 6 bases clipped from V and 0 bases from J, the junction kept 9 bases outside the gene matches. The CDR3 bases are TGCGCCAGCAGGCCTAACCTAGCGGGGAACTCCTACGAGCAGTACTTC. Its protein product is CASRPNLAGNSYEQYF.

The CDR3 sequence is CASSDNLAGFEAFF. CDR3 sequence (DNA): TGTGCCAGCAGTGATAATTTGGCAGGCTTTGAAGCTTTCTTT. The chain combines TRBV2 with TRBJ1-1; D unclear. Trimming cost V 3 bases and J 7 bases, with 15 bases left between them. The CDR3 consists of 14 residues. CDR1 and CDR2 (germline): SNHLY, FYNNEI.

The chain couples TRBV7-2 to TRBJ2-2; D is perhaps TRBD2 (6 bases). V lost 4 bases and J 4 bases, leaving 10 bases between the germline ends. Germline V gene data show CDR1 as SGHTA and CDR2 as FQGNSA. The CDR3 has 14 amino acids. The CDR3 reads CASSWGVSTGELFF. CDR3 bases: TGTGCCAGCAGCTGGGGGGTATCCACCGGGGAGCTGTTTTTT.

This clone was seen a single time. The rearrangement links TRBV4-3 to TRBJ2-1, with a possible D match to TRBD1 (6 bases). This CDR3 contains 16 residues. The germline V gene has CDR1 LGHNA and CDR2 YSLEER. Trimming left V 2 bases short and J 7 bases short, with 18 bases between. CDR3 region: CASSQNTGSMTNEQFF. The CDR3 nucleotides are TGCGCCAGCAGCCAAAATACAGGGAGTATGACAAATGAGCAGTTCTTC.

The chain recombines TRBV7-2 with TRBJ1-4; a possible D gene is TRBD1 (6 bases). Germline V CDR1 and CDR2: SGHTA, FQGNSA. This CDR3 spans 15 amino acids. Trimming took off 1 base at V and 4 bases at J, with 10 bases between the two ends. CDR3 sequence reads: CASSLGTGRNEKLFF. For the CDR3, the DNA is TGTGCCAGCAGCTTAGGTACAGGGCGTAATGAAAAACTGTTTTTT.

This clone was observed once. At one end, the junction sequence differs from germline, possibly due to a read error. The chain joins TRBV20-1 to TRBJ2-1; perhaps TRBD2 as D (5 bases). From germline, CDR1 is DFQATT and CDR2 SNEGSKA (reference sequence). CDR3 length: 10 residues. The CDR3 spells CSALDGERFF. The CDR3 region has the DNA TGCAGTGCTCTAGATGGGGAGCGGTTCTTC.

The genes are TRBV10-1 and TRBJ2-2; perhaps TRBD1 as D (6 bases). V lost 3 bases, J lost 6 bases, and 11 bases lay in between. Per the germline V gene, CDR1 is WNHNN and CDR2 is SYGVQD (reference sequence). The CDR3 extends over 14 amino acids. CDR3 DNA: TGCGCCAGCAGTGATTTCAGGGGCTCCGGGGAGCTGTTTTTT. Encoded protein: CASSDFRGSGELFF.

The rearrangement uses TRBV6-5 and TRBJ2-2; TRBD1 agrees at 7 bases. Germline V lookup: CDR1 MNHEY, CDR2 SVGAGI. The CDR3 is 15 residues long. J was trimmed by 5 bases and V by 5 bases; bases with no gene match: 8. This CDR3 reads CASSPQPTGTGELFF. Written as DNA, the CDR3 is TGTGCCAGCAGTCCCCAACCGACAGGGACCGGGGAGCTGTTTTTT.

The chain combines TRBV19 with TRBJ1-2, with TRBD1 matching 8 bases. V gave up 5 bases and J gave up 7 bases; unmatched junction bases: 12. Germline V gene sequence: CDR1 LNHDA, CDR2 SQIVND (reference sequence). There are 15 residues in the CDR3. Here the CDR3 reads CASSPGQGIYRGYTF. The CDR3, as DNA: TGTGCCAGTAGTCCCGGACAGGGAATCTACCGTGGCTACACCTTC.

This chain joins TRBV20-1 and TRBJ1-4, with 7 nucleotides matching TRBD1. The V segment lost 4 bases and the J segment 4 bases; nucleotides outside the gene matches: 9. The CDR3 is made up of 15 amino acids. The germline V gene has CDR1 DFQATT and CDR2 SNEGSKA (reference sequence). CDR3 region: CSANEGTAYNEKLFF. CDR3 sequence (DNA): TGCAGTGCTAATGAAGGGACAGCCTATAATGAAAAACTGTTTTTT.

The rearrangement joins TRBV5-1 to TRBJ2-1; 15 nucleotides align to TRBD2. This CDR3 is built from 17 residues. The ends lost 3 bases at V and 3 bases at J; junction bases unmatched: 4. Per the germline V gene, CDR1 is SGHRS and CDR2 is YFSETQ. The CDR3 bases are TGCGCCAGCAGCTCTGGACTAGCGGGAGGGCTCTACAATGAGCAGTTCTTC. Protein product: CASSSGLAGGLYNEQFF.

The chain employs TRBV5-4 and TRBJ2-1, with TRBD2 as a possible D gene (5 bases). Germline V gene lookup returns CDR1 SGHNT and CDR2 YYREEE (reference sequence). The CDR3 length is 15 residues. Trimming left V 3 bases short and J 4 bases short, with 14 bases between. For the CDR3, the DNA is TGTGCCAGCAGCTCCCTCTCGCGGGTTTACAATGAGCAGTTCTTC. Protein: CASSSLSRVYNEQFF.

J is TRBJ1-2 and V is TRBV5-1; 11 bases match TRBD1. The CDR3 loop spans 16 amino acids. CDR1 SGHRS and CDR2 YFSETQ come from the germline V gene. Trimming took 0 bases from V and 4 from J; bases not matched to a gene: 5. This chain's CDR3 is CASSLASGTGGYGYTF. In DNA, the CDR3 is TGCGCCAGCAGCTTGGCCTCTGGGACAGGGGGCTATGGCTACACCTTC. Looking up the rest from reference TRBV5-1 and TRBJ1-2 gives the full variable domain: KAGVTQTPRYLIKTRGQQVTLSCSPISGHRSVSWYQQTPGQGLQFLFEYFSETQRNKGNFPGRFSGRQFSNSRSEMNVSTLELGDSALYLCASSLASGTGGYGYTFGSGTRLTVV.

J is TRBJ2-1 and V is TRBV19; 10 nucleotides agree with TRBD1. CDR3 length: 15 residues. The germline gives CDR1 LNHDA, CDR2 SQIVND (reference sequence). V shed 3 bases and J 2 bases; nucleotides not matched to a gene: 1. CDR3 nucleotides: TGTGCCAGTAGTATGACAGGGGGCCCCTACAATGAGCAGTTCTTC. Translating gives CASSMTGGPYNEQFF.

The V and J genes are TRBV4-3 and TRBJ1-2, with a weak D call TRBD1 (5 bases). The V end was cut by 4 bases, the J end by 5 bases, with 20 bases between. CDR3 length: 16 amino acids. Germline V gene sequence: CDR1 LGHNA, CDR2 YSLEER. CDR3 sequence (DNA): TGCGCCAGCAGCCCTATGGGGGGGGGAAGGTTATATGGCTACACCTTC. Translated: CASSPMGGGRLYGYTF.

The chain links TRBV19 to TRBJ1-5, with 8 bases identical to TRBD1. Germline V lookup: CDR1 LNHDA, CDR2 SQIVND (reference sequence). The CDR3 consists of 16 residues. After removal of 5 bases from V and 6 bases from J, the junction contained 12 bases not matched to a gene. The chain's CDR3 is CASSPRGQAPGQPQHF. In nucleotides, the CDR3 is TGTGCCAGTAGTCCCCGGGGACAGGCCCCCGGTCAGCCCCAGCATTTT.